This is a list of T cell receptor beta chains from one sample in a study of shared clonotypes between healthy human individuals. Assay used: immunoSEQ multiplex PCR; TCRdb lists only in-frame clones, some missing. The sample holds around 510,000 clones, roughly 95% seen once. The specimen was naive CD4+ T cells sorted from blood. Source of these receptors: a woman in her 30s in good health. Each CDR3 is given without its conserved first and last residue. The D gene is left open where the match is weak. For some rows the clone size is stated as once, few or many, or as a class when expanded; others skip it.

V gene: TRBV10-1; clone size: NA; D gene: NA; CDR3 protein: ASSEGGRGQETQY
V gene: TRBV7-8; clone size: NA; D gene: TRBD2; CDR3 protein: ASSYAAGARYEQY
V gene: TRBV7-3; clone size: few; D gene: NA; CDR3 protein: ASSKPGTDTQY
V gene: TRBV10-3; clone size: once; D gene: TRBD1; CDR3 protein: AISESGQGWNTEAF
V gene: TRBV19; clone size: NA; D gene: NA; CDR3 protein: ASRAPRRTEAF
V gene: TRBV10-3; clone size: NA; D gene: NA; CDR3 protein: AISASARVSNEKLF
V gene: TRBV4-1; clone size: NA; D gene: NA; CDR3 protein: ASSQGPWLGLGDQY
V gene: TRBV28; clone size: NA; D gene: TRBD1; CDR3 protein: ASSSQATGGADGYT
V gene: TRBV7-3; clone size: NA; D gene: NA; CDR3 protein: ASSFNPPGEQF
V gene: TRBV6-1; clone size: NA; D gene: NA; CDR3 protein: ASMSPLGHGYT
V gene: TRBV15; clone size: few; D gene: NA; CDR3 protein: ATSRDSPYTQY